The clone carrying this T cell receptor (beta chain) came up a few times. Generated by immunoSEQ multiplex PCR, the TCRdb table keeps only in-frame clones and is missing some. The table records around 280,000 clones, roughly 86% of them present only once. CDR3 length equals 13 residues. V lost 4 bases and J lost 4, with 7 bases in between. Germline CDR1 and CDR2: KGHSH and LQKENI. This record belongs to a study of blood T cell repertoires in COVID-19. The genes are TRBV18 and TRBJ1-4; possible D gene TRBD1, 6 bases. The sequencing sample was made of peripheral blood. This TCR was sampled from a woman aged 30 to 39 who had recovered from COVID-19. The chain's CDR3 is CASSRDINEKLFF. DNA of the CDR3: TGTGCCAGCTCACGGGACATTAATGAAAAACTGTTTTTT. The complete variable domain, with remaining parts taken from reference TRBV18 and TRBJ1-4, reads NAGVMQNPRHLVRRRGQEARLRCSPMKGHSHVYWYRQLPEEGLKFMVYLQKENIIDESGMPKERFSAEFPKEGPSILRIQQVVRGDSAAYFCASSRDINEKLFFGSGTQLSVL.